This T cell receptor (beta chain) was recovered during a study of beta chain features in type 1 diabetes. Sequenced material consisted of expressed TCRB transcripts (all of the isolated RNA was reverse transcribed). Sequenced by immunoSEQ multiplex PCR; TCRdb stores in-frame clones only, minus some. The repertoire includes over 15,000 clones, 55% to 70% of them detected once, and roughly 2.5% sits in the top ten. Points from the study as a whole: PCR might show a preference for shorter templates, equally across patients and controls. More deletions and fewer insertions at VDJ junctions were seen in type 1 diabetes patients. Moderate but significant shortening of TCRB CDR3s was recorded in all four CD4+ subsets from Type 1 diabetes patients.

On average, the one heparinised blood draw given by each donor was about 120 mL. Based on CD45RO/CCR7/CD25/CD127/CD95/CD27, CD4+ regulatory, stem cell-like memory, naive and central memory cells were sorted. About this clone: Its antigen is not known.

CDR3 size: 15 residues. Germline assignment: CDR1 SNHLY and CDR2 FYNNEI. V gave up 2 bases and J gave up 2 bases, with 10 bases separating them. The sequence was collected from a man aged 25 to 40 with type 1 diabetes. The rearrangement links TRBV2 to TRBJ1-5; possibly TRBD1 for D (5 bases). Sequencing was carried out using Tregs from blood. CDR3 in DNA: TGTGCCAGCAGTGAAAGGGGCTTCGGCAATCAGCCCCAGCATTTT. It is translated as CASSERGFGNQPQHF.